This TCR beta chain was retrieved from a study of shared clonotypes between healthy human individuals. The CDR3 runs to 13 residues. Germline loops: CDR1 SGHTA, CDR2 FQGNSA. Trimming removed 4 bases at V and 6 bases at J, with 13 bases between. The repertoire was sequenced with immunoSEQ multiplex PCR; TCRdb's copy has only in-frame clones and lacks some. The profile shows nearly 1,000,000 clones, 60% to 85% of them singletons. The J gene is TRBJ2-7, the V gene TRBV7-2; possible D gene TRBD2, 5 bases. This clonotype was sampled from a man between 18 and 29 years old in good health. Sequenced material: memory CD4+ T cells sorted from blood. Subset denoted: CD45RA-negative fraction. CDR3 DNA: TGTGCCAGCAGCTCAGCTACGGCGGGCGAGCAGTACTTC. Its protein product is CASSSATAGEQYF.